The 24 T cell receptor beta chains below come from one sample, sequenced in a study of blood T cell repertoires in COVID-19. Using immunoSEQ multiplex PCR, the repertoire was profiled, and TCRdb retains in-frame clones only, with some absent. Altogether roughly 80,000 clones are present, around 83% being singletons, with the ten largest covering roughly 3.5%. The sequenced sample was peripheral blood. Every receptor here comes from a middle-aged man with acute or convalescent COVID-19.

The gene calls are TRBV28 and TRBJ2-7, with a possible D match to TRBD1 (6 bases). The CDR3 loop spans 16 amino acids. Germline V gives CDR1 MDHEN, CDR2 SYDVKM. Trimming cost V 2 bases and J 7 bases, with 21 bases left between them. CDR3 DNA: TGTGCCAGCAGTTTAGTAGGGCTTGGAACAGGGCTTGAGCAGTACTTC. It translates to CASSLVGLGTGLEQYF. Complete variable domain (other parts from reference TRBV28 and TRBJ2-7): DVKVTQSSRYLVKRTGEKVFLECVQDMDHENMFWYRQDPGLGLRLIYFSYDVKMKEKGDIPEGYSVSREKKERFSLILESASTNQTSMYLCASSLVGLGTGLEQYFGPGTRLTVT.

The chain recombines TRBV10-3 with TRBJ2-1, with TRBD2 matching over 11 bases. V lost 6 bases and J lost 2; bases outside the gene matches: 0. The CDR3 is 14 amino acids. Germline V gives CDR1 ENHRY, CDR2 SYGVKD. For the CDR3, the DNA is TGTGCCATCAGGACTAGCGGGGCCTACAATGAGCAGTTCTTC. Encoded protein: CAIRTSGAYNEQFF.

A word on this clone: Distinct nucleotide sequences in the sample also encode this CDR3. This chain joins TRBV27 and TRBJ1-5; D possibly corresponds to TRBD1 (5 bases). Between the trimmed V and J ends, which lost 5 bases and 7 bases, there was a span of 15 bases. Germline CDR1 is MNHEY and CDR2 is SMNVEV (reference sequence). The CDR3 has 14 amino acids. CDR3 residues: CASSPGTGGQPQHF. In DNA form, the CDR3 reads TGTGCCAGCAGTCCCGGGACGGGAGGCCAGCCCCAGCATTTT.

The chain joins TRBV20-1 to TRBJ2-6; TRBD1 matches 7 bases. The junction had 5 bases not matched to a gene; V was cut back by 3 bases and J by 3 bases. The CDR3 contains 15 residues. CDR1 is DFQATT, CDR2 SNEGSKA, per germline (reference sequence). DNA for the CDR3: TGCAGTGCTAGTGGGACAGCAGGTGGGGCCAACGTCCTGACTTTC. Amino acid sequence: CSASGTAGGANVLTF.

This chain uses TRBV4-1 with TRBJ1-1, with 11 bases lining up with TRBD1. The J segment lost 6 bases and the V segment lost 6 bases, leaving 6 bases of the junction unmatched. CDR1 and CDR2 (germline): MGHRA, YSYEKL. CDR3 length: 14 amino acids. CDR3 loop: CASRGDRGSAEAFF. In nucleotides, the CDR3 is TGCGCCAGCAGAGGGGACAGGGGGAGCGCTGAAGCTTTCTTT.

This chain joins TRBV6-1 and TRBJ2-6; 7 bases align to TRBD2. This CDR3 has 17 amino acids. Germline-derived CDR1 and CDR2 are MNHNS and SASEGT. Trimming removed 2 bases from V and 3 bases from J; junction bases left unmatched: 7. DNA for the CDR3: TGTGCCAGCAGTGAATTACGGGGGGTAGGTGGGGCCAACGTCCTGACTTTC. As protein: CASSELRGVGGANVLTF.

CDR3 in amino acids: CASSPLPRLGTDTQYF. The DNA of the CDR3 is TGTGCCAGCAGCCCCTTGCCCCGACTGGGCACAGATACGCAGTATTTT. This chain joins TRBV11-3 and TRBJ2-3; D is unresolved. The germline V and J ends were trimmed by 5 bases and 1 base, with 16 bases remaining between them. The V gene's germline CDR1 is SGHNT and CDR2 YENEEA. This CDR3 has 16 amino acids.

The rearrangement links TRBV20-1 to TRBJ1-1; D gene unclear. The CDR3 contains 12 residues. CDR1 and CDR2 (germline): DFQATT, SNEGSKA (reference sequence). V lost 3 bases, J lost 0 bases, and 5 bases lay in between. In nucleotides, the CDR3 is TGCAGTGCTAGTCGGGTGAACACTGAAGCTTTCTTT. This gives the protein CSASRVNTEAFF.

This chain joins TRBV7-9 and TRBJ1-6; TRBD1 matches 12 bases. This CDR3 contains 15 residues. J was trimmed by 9 bases and V by 5 bases; bases with no gene match: 5. CDR1 is SEHNR and CDR2 is FQNEAQ in the germline V gene (reference sequence). The CDR3 DNA is TGTGCCAGCAGCACCCAGGGACAGGGGGCTTCACCCCTCCACTTT. Its translation: CASSTQGQGASPLHF. Drawing the rest from reference TRBV7-9 and TRBJ1-6, the complete variable domain is DTGVSQNPRHKITKRGQNVTFRCDPISEHNRLYWYRQTLGQGPEFLTYFQNEAQLEKSRLLSDRFSAERPKGSFSTLEIQRTEQGDSAMYLCASSTQGQGASPLHFGNGTRLTVT.

V gene TRBV6-1 combines with J gene TRBJ2-7, with D uncertain. The germline CDR1 and CDR2 sequences are MNHNS and SASEGT. V was shortened by 3 bases and J by 5 bases, with 17 bases between the two germline ends. The CDR3 extends over 15 amino acids. The CDR3 DNA follows: TGTGCCAGCAGTGATACTGGGCAGGCGAGCCACGAGCAGTACTTC. It yields the protein CASSDTGQASHEQYF.

The chain links TRBV24-1 to TRBJ2-1, with 16 positions matching TRBD2. Per the germline V gene, CDR1 is KGHDR and CDR2 is SFDVKD. This CDR3 has 18 residues. The junction had 9 bases not matched to a gene; V was cut back by 3 bases and J by 8 bases. The CDR3 DNA reads TGTGCCACCAGTGATCACACGGGACTAGCGGGAGGGCGGTATGAGCAGTTCTTC. This sequence encodes CATSDHTGLAGGRYEQFF.

V is TRBV27 and J is TRBJ2-7; TRBD2 matches 13 bases. This CDR3 is 18 amino acids long. The V gene's germline CDR1 is MNHEY and CDR2 SMNVEV (reference sequence). Trimming took 5 bases from V and 4 from J; bases not matched to a gene: 14. The CDR3 reads CASSPRTSGSGWPYEQYF. The CDR3 DNA follows: TGTGCCAGCAGTCCTAGGACTAGCGGGAGTGGTTGGCCATACGAGCAGTACTTC.

The J gene is TRBJ1-6, the V gene TRBV11-2; the D is unclear. CDR3 length: 14 amino acids. The germline CDR1 and CDR2 sequences are SGHAT and FQNNGV. The V gene lost 1 base and the J gene lost 16 bases, with 17 bases spanning the gap. The CDR3 protein is CASSLGASPNLLHF. DNA for the CDR3: TGTGCCAGCAGCTTAGGGGCGTCCCCCAATCTTCTCCACTTT.

The V and J genes are TRBV18 and TRBJ1-1; no clear D. With 6 bases removed from V and 5 bases from J, the gap between germline ends came to 13 bases. Germline V gene data show CDR1 as KGHSH and CDR2 as LQKENI. The CDR3 is made up of 13 amino acids. The CDR3 DNA reads as TGTGCCAGCTCCATTCGTGGGAGTACTGAAGCTTTCTTT. It translates to CASSIRGSTEAFF. The full variable domain, completed using reference TRBV18 and TRBJ1-1, is NAGVMQNPRHLVRRRGQEARLRCSPMKGHSHVYWYRQLPEEGLKFMVYLQKENIIDESGMPKERFSAEFPKEGPSILRIQQVVRGDSAAYFCASSIRGSTEAFFGQGTRLTVV.

V gene TRBV6-4 combines with J gene TRBJ2-1, with 7 bases lining up with TRBD2. The CDR3 length is 13 residues. Germline V CDR1 and CDR2: MRHNA, SNTAGT. Trimming removed 8 bases from V and 3 bases from J; junction bases left unmatched: 4. CDR3 sequence (DNA): TGTGCCAGCTTCCAGCGGGACTACAATGAGCAGTTCTTC. This translates into CASFQRDYNEQFF.

The J gene is TRBJ2-7, the V gene TRBV6-2 or TRBV6-3; possibly TRBD2 for D (5 bases). The V gene's germline CDR1 is MNHEY and CDR2 SVGEGT. V was pared by 0 bases and J by 6 bases, with 9 bases between. The CDR3 loop spans 13 amino acids. The CDR3 DNA is TGTGCCAGCAGTTACTCGTCGGGATCCGAGCAGTACTTC. As protein: CASSYSSGSEQYF.

The chain employs TRBV28 and TRBJ2-7; possibly TRBD1 for D (8 bases). Germline CDR1 is MDHEN and CDR2 is SYDVKM. V gave up 6 bases and J gave up 3 bases, with 18 bases separating them. The CDR3 covers 15 residues. The CDR3 DNA reads as TGTGCCAGCAGGGGGGGGGACAGGTTGTTCTACGAGCAGTACTTC. Translation: CASRGGDRLFYEQYF.

This clone showed up many times. V gene TRBV24-1 combines with J gene TRBJ1-1, with TRBD1 matching over 7 bases. The V and J ends lost 7 bases and 2 bases, in that order; junction bases with no gene match: 3. The germline CDR1 and CDR2 sequences are KGHDR and SFDVKD. This CDR3 has 13 amino acids. CDR3 nucleotide sequence: TGTGCCACCAGGACAGGGACCAACACTGAAGCTTTCTTT. Translation gives CATRTGTNTEAFF.

This chain joins TRBV19 and TRBJ1-2; D gene ambiguous. The CDR3 consists of 13 residues. The V end was cut by 6 bases, the J end by 4 bases, with 12 bases between. Germline CDR1 and CDR2: LNHDA and SQIVND (reference sequence). The CDR3 DNA follows: TGTGCCAGTAGACCCCTGGGCTCCTATGGCTACACCTTC. As protein: CASRPLGSYGYTF.

V usage is TRBV9 and J usage is TRBJ2-3; 8 positions match TRBD1. The CDR3 runs to 14 residues. Germline loops: CDR1 SGDLS, CDR2 YYNGEE. After removal of 4 bases from V and 6 bases from J, the junction contained 7 bases not matched to a gene. This chain's CDR3 is CASSSGQGVDTQYF. DNA for the CDR3: TGTGCCAGCAGCTCAGGACAGGGAGTTGATACGCAGTATTTT.

The chain combines TRBV1 with TRBJ1-2; the DNA was not used to check the table's D call, TRBD1. TRBV1 is marked as a pseudogene. The CDR3 consists of 14 residues. The CDR3 here is CTSSLGQVSDGYTF. The CDR3 bases are TGCACCAGCAGCCTTGGACAGGTATCGGATGGCTACACCTTC.

This chain connects TRBV7-2 to TRBJ2-3; perhaps TRBD2 as D (6 bases). Germline CDR1 and CDR2: SGHTA and FQGNSA. This CDR3 contains 13 residues. The V gene lost 4 bases and the J gene lost 3 bases, with 8 bases spanning the gap. The CDR3 region is CASSSGTTDTQYF. The CDR3 DNA reads TGTGCCAGCAGCTCGGGGACTACAGATACGCAGTATTTT. The full variable domain, completed using reference TRBV7-2 and TRBJ2-3, is GAGVSQSPSNKVTEKGKDVELRCDPISGHTALYWYRQSLGQGLEFLIYFQGNSAPDKSGLPSDRFSAERTGGSVSTLTIQRTQQEDSAVYLCASSSGTTDTQYFGPGTRLTVL.

The gene calls are TRBV6-5 and TRBJ2-5; no clear D gene. V was trimmed by 4 bases and J by 2 bases, leaving 8 bases between them. The CDR3 has 13 amino acids. Germline assignment: CDR1 MNHEY and CDR2 SVGAGI. CDR3 loop: CASSLGRQETQYF. The CDR3 DNA reads as TGTGCCAGCAGTTTGGGCAGACAAGAGACCCAGTACTTC.

V is TRBV6-5 and J is TRBJ1-5; D may be TRBD1 (5 bases). CDR1 MNHEY and CDR2 SVGAGI come from the germline V gene. The CDR3 length is 14 residues. Trimming stripped 6 bases from V and 0 bases from J, with 9 bases between. The CDR3 sequence: CASRSGGSNQPQHF. The CDR3 coding sequence is TGTGCCAGCAGAAGCGGGGGTAGCAATCAGCCCCAGCATTTT.